The entry below describes one TCR beta chain. Additional DNA sequences in this sample encode the identical CDR3. The V gene lost 3 bases and the J gene lost 2 bases, with 8 bases spanning the gap. Germline loops: CDR1 SGHTA, CDR2 FQGNSA. The CDR3 is made up of 13 amino acids. This specimen belongs to a study of shared clonotypes between healthy human individuals. Libraries were prepared by immunoSEQ multiplex PCR; TCRdb keeps only in-frame clonotypes and omits some of them. The sample carries approximately 2.5 million clones, roughly 93% recorded once. V gene TRBV7-2 combines with J gene TRBJ2-7, with D perhaps TRBD1 or TRBD2 (5 bases each). Sequencing used naive CD4+ T cells from PBMCs. Subset of the sample: CD45RA+ positively selected. The clonotype originates from a man aged 18 to 30 in good health. Some clones in this sample may be carry-over from other donors' samples. The CDR3 region is CASSFGAPYEQYF. For the CDR3, the DNA is TGTGCCAGCAGCTTCGGGGCTCCCTACGAGCAGTACTTC. Together with reference TRBV7-2 and TRBJ2-7, the CDR3 gives the full variable domain: GAGVSQSPSNKVTEKGKDVELRCDPISGHTALYWYRQSLGQGLEFLIYFQGNSAPDKSGLPSDRFSAERTGGSVSTLTIQRTQQEDSAVYLCASSFGAPYEQYFGPGTRLTVT.